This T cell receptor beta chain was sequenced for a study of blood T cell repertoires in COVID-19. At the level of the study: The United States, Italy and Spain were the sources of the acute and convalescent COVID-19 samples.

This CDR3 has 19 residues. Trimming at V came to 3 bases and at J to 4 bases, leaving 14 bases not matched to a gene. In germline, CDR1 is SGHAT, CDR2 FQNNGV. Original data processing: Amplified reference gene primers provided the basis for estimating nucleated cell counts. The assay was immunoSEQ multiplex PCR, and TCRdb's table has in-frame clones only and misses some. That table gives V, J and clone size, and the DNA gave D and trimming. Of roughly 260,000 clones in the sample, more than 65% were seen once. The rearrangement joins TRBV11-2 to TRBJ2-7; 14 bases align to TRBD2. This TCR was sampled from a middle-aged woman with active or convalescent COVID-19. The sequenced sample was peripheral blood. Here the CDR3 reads CASSLGTGTSGGKGYEQYV. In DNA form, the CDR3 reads TGTGCCAGCAGCTTGGGGACCGGGACTAGCGGGGGTAAGGGGTACGAGCAGTACGTC.